Listed below are T cell receptor beta chains from one sample, sequenced in a study of blood T cell repertoires in COVID-19. Here immunoSEQ multiplex PCR was the method, and the copy in TCRdb shows in-frame clones only, minus some. This sample yields about 320,000 clones, of which around 86% are seen a single time; over 4% belongs to the top ten. Material for sequencing was PBMCs or T cells enriched from blood (not recorded which). All receptors come from a man between 60 and 75 years old who had recovered from COVID-19. Both conserved end residues are part of each CDR3. Each record gives: CDR3 length, V gene, J gene, D gene, clone size, CDR3 DNA, CDR3 protein. The D gene is left open where the match is weak. Size values are once, few and many counts, or a class for expanded clones, and some rows have none.

>16|TRBV6-1|TRBJ1-5|TRBD1|-
TGTGCCAGCAGTGAAAGATACAGGGGAACCAATCAGCCCCAGCATTTT
CASSERYRGTNQPQHF
>15|TRBV4-1|TRBJ1-4|-|-
TGCGCCAGCAGCCTCGGTCCAACAACTAATGAAAAACTGTTTTTT
CASSLGPTTNEKLFF
>12|TRBV29-1|TRBJ2-7|-|-
TGCAGCGCCGCCCATGGAGGAGGCGAGCAGTACTTC
CSAAHGGGEQYF
>13|TRBV7-3|TRBJ2-3|TRBD2|-
TGTGCCAGCAGCCAGACTAGCGCAGATACGCAGTATTTT
CASSQTSADTQYF
>16|TRBV27|TRBJ1-2|-|-
TGTGCCAGCAGTAACCGTCGGACAGTAGCTAACTATGGCTACACCTTC
CASSNRRTVANYGYTF
>16|TRBV7-2|TRBJ2-1|TRBD2|-
TGTGCCAGCAGCCCCTTTTTTAGCGGGAGCAACAATGAGCAGTTCTTC
CASSPFFSGSNNEQFF
>15|TRBV9|TRBJ2-1|TRBD2|-
TGTGCCAGCAGCCGGGGGGTGCAAGAGTCAAATGAGCAGTTCTTC
CASSRGVQESNEQFF
>16|TRBV7-6|TRBJ1-2|TRBD1|few
TGTGCCAGCAGCTCTAGACAGGGGACCCTCGACTATGGCTACACCTTC
CASSSRQGTLDYGYTF
>14|TRBV7-9|TRBJ1-2|TRBD1|-
TGTGCCAGCAGCCCCGGGACAGAGATTTATGGCTACACCTTC
CASSPGTEIYGYTF
>15|TRBV19|TRBJ2-7|TRBD2|-
TGTGCCAGTAGTGTTACTAGCGGGAGTTCTTACGAGCAGTACTTC
CASSVTSGSSYEQYF
>14|TRBV3-1/TRBV3-2|TRBJ1-4|-|-
TGTGCCAGCAGCCGGAAGACCGCGGATGAAAAACTGTTTTTT
CASSRKTADEKLFF
>15|TRBV15|TRBJ2-7|TRBD1|-
TGTGCCACCCAGGGGGTGGACAGGGCATCCTACGAGCAGTACTTC
CATQGVDRASYEQYF
>13|TRBV2|TRBJ2-5|-|-
TGTGCCAGCGGCGGGACAGCACAAGAGACCCAGTACTTC
CASGGTAQETQYF
>17|TRBV2|TRBJ2-3|TRBD1|-
TGTGCCAGCAGTTGGGAGACAGGGGGCGCCGGCACAGATACGCAGTATTTT
CASSWETGGAGTDTQYF
>16|TRBV10-3|TRBJ1-2|-|-
TGTGCCATCACCAGGGACTCCTGGTACTCTAACTATGGCTACACCTTC
CAITRDSWYSNYGYTF
>15|TRBV2|TRBJ1-5|-|once
TGTGCCAGCAGCCAAGGACAGTATAGCAATCAGCCCCAGCATTTT
CASSQGQYSNQPQHF
>15|TRBV7-2|TRBJ2-5|TRBD2|-
TGTGCCAGCAGAAGACCGGGAGGCCAGTGGGAGACCCAGTACTTC
CASRRPGGQWETQYF
>15|TRBV10-2|TRBJ2-7|TRBD2|-
TGCGCCAGCAGTCGAGGGACTATCTCCTACGGGGAGCAGTACTTC
CASSRGTISYGEQYF
>14|TRBV7-9|TRBJ1-1|-|-
TGTGCCAGCAGCTTAGCGCGCCCCAGGACTGAAGCTTTCTTT
CASSLARPRTEAFF
>16|TRBV10-1|TRBJ2-5|-|-
TGCGCCAGCAGTGAGGGGAGAGGGATACACCAAGAGACCCAGTACTTC
CASSEGRGIHQETQYF
>13|TRBV28|TRBJ1-2|-|-
TGTGCCAGCGGCCTCTACCGACTGGGTGGCTACACCTTC
CASGLYRLGGYTF
>15|TRBV24-1|TRBJ1-5|TRBD1|-
TGTGCCACCAGTGAGACAGGGGGCGGCAATCAGCCCCAGCATTTT
CATSETGGGNQPQHF
>14|TRBV4-2|TRBJ2-5|TRBD2|-
TGTGCCAGCAGCCTGGGACTAGCGGGCGAGACCCAGTACTTC
CASSLGLAGETQYF
>12|TRBV3-1/TRBV3-2|TRBJ2-5|-|-
TGTGCCAGCAGCCTCCCTCAGAGGGCCCAGTACTTC
CASSLPQRAQYF